This is a list of T cell receptor beta chains from one sample in a study of blood T cell repertoires in COVID-19. Measured with immunoSEQ multiplex PCR; TCRdb has only the in-frame clones, and not every one. Of some 100,000 clones in the sample, 85% to 90% are singletons; the top ten hold approximately 7.9%. Specimen: peripheral blood. Receptor source: a man aged 65 to 79 who had recovered from COVID-19. Each CDR3 is given without its conserved first and last residue. Clone size appears in some rows only: once, few, many, or a class for an expanded clone.

few | TRBJ2-5 | TRBV18 | ASSSIVGRGETQY
few | TRBJ2-2 | TRBV6-5 | ASSSYRGGMAGELF
few | TRBJ1-3 | TRBV10-3 | AITPDSGGNTIY
few | TRBJ2-5 | TRBV7-9 | ASSYGRDQETQY
. | TRBJ2-7 | TRBV28 | ASSTPGGGYEQY
. | TRBJ1-3 | TRBV5-8 | ASRWDRQTSGNTIY
. | TRBJ2-4 | TRBV28 | ASSPRTSGSYDPIQY
. | TRBJ2-7 | TRBV5-1 | ASSLATSSVSGYEQY
. | TRBJ1-6 | TRBV2 | ATRRTGESSPLH
. | TRBJ2-1 | TRBV28 | ASRPAGAVNEQF
. | TRBJ1-3 | TRBV10-3 | AISENYGTVPGNTIY
. | TRBJ1-6 | TRBV5-4 | ASSPQKNSPLH
. | TRBJ1-2 | TRBV19 | ASSINRAYGYT
. | TRBJ2-5 | TRBV7-3 | ASSPGLAEETQY
. | TRBJ2-7 | TRBV7-8 | ASSLLRTSGSSDEQY
. | TRBJ2-7 | TRBV28 | ASRVGGVYEQY
. | TRBJ2-2 | TRBV30 | AWSVSGWDTGELF
. | TRBJ2-1 | TRBV5-1 | ASSLVRGEDNEQF
. | TRBJ2-1 | TRBV4-2 | ASSQPGQGAGEQF
. | TRBJ2-1 | TRBV27 | ASSLYGGGPVDEQF
. | TRBJ1-2 | TRBV7-9 | ASSFGGSYGYT
. | TRBJ2-3 | TRBV5-8 | ASTLRGADTQY
. | TRBJ2-3 | TRBV18 | ASSQRDTDTQY
. | TRBJ1-5 | TRBV7-2 | ASSPFGSQPQH
. | TRBJ1-3 | TRBV5-1 | ASSFEGAVGNTIY
. | TRBJ1-2 | TRBV12-3/TRBV12-4 | ASRNRGRYT
. | TRBJ2-7 | TRBV28 | ASSRNEGFEQY
. | TRBJ2-1 | TRBV5-1 | ASSLSPGSYNEQF
. | TRBJ2-5 | TRBV7-3 | ASSSEYQETQY
. | TRBJ1-1 | TRBV28 | ASRVQGATTEAF
. | TRBJ2-7 | TRBV7-2 | ASSLGAESYEQY
. | TRBJ2-3 | TRBV4-2 | ASSQDYAGVSTDTQY
. | TRBJ2-7 | TRBV30 | ACSRTGAISYEQY
. | TRBJ2-3 | TRBV6-5 | ASRTTGVHDTQY
. | TRBJ1-1 | TRBV2 | ASSVREIAEAF
. | TRBJ2-7 | TRBV15 | ATSRDTDRVPYEQY
. | TRBJ1-6 | TRBV7-8 | ASRAGTDDSPLH
once | TRBJ1-2 | TRBV6-5 | ASSYARTGQGYT
. | TRBJ2-1 | TRBV5-1 | ASSSLLAGLYNEQF
. | TRBJ2-7 | TRBV11-2 | ASSLASYEQY
. | TRBJ2-6 | TRBV27 | ASPPGQGYGANVLT
once | TRBJ1-5 | TRBV2 | ASSDLGVASQPQH
. | TRBJ1-4 | TRBV2 | ASRMEGGYEKLF
. | TRBJ2-7 | TRBV10-2 | ASTRGDYEQY
. | TRBJ2-3 | TRBV30 | AWRRGGAGLAGGADTQY
. | TRBJ2-7 | TRBV19 | ASSLGQGYYEQY
. | TRBJ1-2 | TRBV11-2 | ASSLGGHFYGYT
. | TRBJ2-5 | TRBV11-2 | ASSWSGLDQETQY
. | TRBJ2-2 | TRBV5-6 | ASSYSTGELF
. | TRBJ1-4 | TRBV3-1/TRBV3-2 | ASSPSGQAGYNEKLF
. | TRBJ1-4 | TRBV18 | ASSPRVTTNEKLF
. | TRBJ2-1 | TRBV7-6 | ASSLNRDRVHEQF
. | TRBJ2-7 | TRBV7-8 | ASSPRAGEQY
once | TRBJ2-2 | TRBV5-4 | ASSFSRNIGELF
. | TRBJ1-2 | TRBV14 | ASSPVRVHT
. | TRBJ1-1 | TRBV3-1/TRBV3-2 | ASSQDGPFEDSEAF
. | TRBJ1-1 | TRBV5-5 | ASSYRGGTEAF
. | TRBJ2-3 | TRBV9 | ASSPTGLRTDTQY
. | TRBJ1-5 | TRBV11-2 | ASSYSQGAAQPQH
. | TRBJ1-2 | TRBV5-1 | ASSLAPGQGRGNGYT